The entry below describes one T cell receptor (beta chain). At one end, the junction sequence differs from germline, possibly due to a read error. This entry belongs to a study of CD8 T cells in Susac syndrome. Random hexamers were used to reverse transcribe an amount of roughly 0.45 to 1 ug RNA. One entry per CDR3 protein, called by TCRdb with MiXCR from the immunoSEQ multiplex PCR reads. In the table there are about 300,000 distinct CDR3 sequences, approximately 90% of which are singletons. The length of the CDR3 is 14 residues. Per germline, CDR1 SQVTM and CDR2 ANQGSEA. Source material: CD4+ T cells from PBMCs. This receptor was taken from a human donor with multiple sclerosis. The rearrangement links TRBV29-1 to TRBJ2-7; TRBD2 agrees at 12 bases. The CDR3 DNA reads as TGCAGCGCTGAACCTAGCGGGGGGGTAGGAGAGCAGTACTTC. It yields the protein CSAEPSGGVGEQYF.